The rows below give T cell receptor beta chains drawn from one sample of a study of post-analysis software for immune sequencing data. One entry per CDR3 protein results from TCRdb running MiXCR on the PCR reads. The repertoire holds some 450,000 distinct CDR3 sequences, with less than 45% as singletons. Sample: blood. The receptors shown here come from a girl aged 10-17 years with multiple sclerosis. Both conserved end residues are part of each CDR3. Each record gives: J gene, V gene, clone size, D gene, CDR3 protein, CDR3 DNA. D genes are given only for firm matches. Size is stated for part of the rows, as once, few or many counts, or as a class when the clone is expanded.

j_call: TRBJ2-1; v_call: TRBV29-1; clone_size: NA; d_call: NA; cdr3_aa: CSVRPEFDAEQFF; cdr3_nt: TGCAGCGTTCGACCCGAGTTTGACGCTGAGCAGTTCTTC
j_call: TRBJ1-2; v_call: TRBV6-6; clone_size: few; d_call: TRBD1; cdr3_aa: CASSYSTGLYGYTF; cdr3_nt: TGTGCCAGCAGTTACTCGACAGGGCTCTATGGCTACACCTTC
j_call: TRBJ1-1; v_call: TRBV20-1; clone_size: few; d_call: NA; cdr3_aa: CSARDPRTNTEAFF; cdr3_nt: TGCAGTGCTAGAGATCCCCGGACGAACACTGAAGCTTTCTTT
j_call: TRBJ1-4; v_call: TRBV7-9; clone_size: NA; d_call: NA; cdr3_aa: CASSLPEFEKLFF; cdr3_nt: TGTGCCAGCAGCCTTCCTGAATTTGAAAAACTGTTTTTT
j_call: TRBJ2-7; v_call: TRBV7-9; clone_size: few; d_call: NA; cdr3_aa: CASSLAYGGEVYEQYF; cdr3_nt: TGTGCCAGCAGCTTAGCGTACGGAGGGGAGGTCTACGAGCAGTACTTC
j_call: TRBJ2-3; v_call: TRBV7-8; clone_size: NA; d_call: TRBD2; cdr3_aa: CASRLAGAGGPGGTDTQYF; cdr3_nt: TGTGCCAGCAGACTAGCGGGAGCGGGAGGGCCGGGCGGCACAGATACGCAGTATTTT
j_call: TRBJ2-1; v_call: TRBV12-3/TRBV12-4; clone_size: NA; d_call: TRBD2; cdr3_aa: CASSPTVLAGVEQFF; cdr3_nt: TGTGCCAGCAGTCCAACTGTACTAGCGGGAGTTGAGCAGTTCTTC
j_call: TRBJ1-5; v_call: TRBV3-1; clone_size: NA; d_call: NA; cdr3_aa: CASSQAWDGNQPQHF; cdr3_nt: TGTGCCAGCAGCCAAGCGTGGGACGGTAATCAGCCCCAGCATTTT
j_call: TRBJ2-3; v_call: TRBV15; clone_size: NA; d_call: TRBD2; cdr3_aa: CATITGTSGRTDTQYF; cdr3_nt: TGTGCCACCATCACTGGGACTAGCGGGCGCACAGATACGCAGTATTTT
j_call: TRBJ1-2; v_call: TRBV12-3/TRBV12-4; clone_size: few; d_call: NA; cdr3_aa: CATHTAGFHYGYTF; cdr3_nt: TGTGCCACCCACACTGCAGGGTTTCACTATGGCTACACCTTC
j_call: TRBJ2-7; v_call: TRBV7-2; clone_size: NA; d_call: NA; cdr3_aa: CASSRERAGYEQYF; cdr3_nt: TGTGCCAGCAGCAGAGAGCGGGCGGGTTACGAGCAGTACTTC
j_call: TRBJ2-7; v_call: TRBV2; clone_size: NA; d_call: NA; cdr3_aa: CASTQGRGPYEQYF; cdr3_nt: TGTGCCAGCACCCAGGGCAGGGGCCCCTACGAGCAGTACTTC
j_call: TRBJ2-1; v_call: TRBV12-3/TRBV12-4; clone_size: NA; d_call: TRBD2; cdr3_aa: CASSQSGSRNEQFF; cdr3_nt: TGTGCCAGCAGTCAGAGCGGGAGTAGGAATGAGCAGTTCTTC
j_call: TRBJ1-5; v_call: TRBV12-3/TRBV12-4; clone_size: NA; d_call: NA; cdr3_aa: CASSFSTGFSQPQHF; cdr3_nt: TGCGCCAGCAGTTTCTCAACAGGGTTTTCTCAGCCCCAGCATTTT
j_call: TRBJ1-2; v_call: TRBV5-1; clone_size: NA; d_call: NA; cdr3_aa: CASSPEATRRLYGYTF; cdr3_nt: TGCGCCAGCAGCCCGGAGGCAACACGGCGCCTGTATGGCTACACCTTC
j_call: TRBJ2-5; v_call: TRBV4-3; clone_size: NA; d_call: TRBD1; cdr3_aa: CASSQEGTVEETQYF; cdr3_nt: TGCGCCAGCAGCCAAGAGGGGACAGTTGAAGAGACCCAGTACTTC
j_call: TRBJ1-1; v_call: TRBV12-3/TRBV12-4; clone_size: few; d_call: TRBD1; cdr3_aa: CASSIYSGQVVGEAFF; cdr3_nt: TGTGCCAGCAGTATTTACTCCGGACAGGTAGTAGGTGAAGCTTTCTTT
j_call: TRBJ2-7; v_call: TRBV6-5; clone_size: many; d_call: NA; cdr3_aa: CASSSAYEQYF; cdr3_nt: TGTGCCAGCAGTTCGGCGTACGAGCAGTACTTC
j_call: TRBJ1-3; v_call: TRBV5-1; clone_size: NA; d_call: NA; cdr3_aa: CASSPTELLGNTIYF; cdr3_nt: TGCGCCAGCAGCCCGACAGAACTACTGGGAAACACCATATATTTT
j_call: TRBJ2-7; v_call: TRBV20-1; clone_size: NA; d_call: TRBD2; cdr3_aa: CSAKLAGRLVYEQYF; cdr3_nt: TGCAGTGCCAAATTAGCGGGAAGGTTGGTCTACGAGCAGTACTTC
j_call: TRBJ1-2; v_call: TRBV21-1; clone_size: many; d_call: NA; cdr3_aa: CASSKEGGTYGYTF; cdr3_nt: TGTGCCAGCAGCAAAGAGGGGGGCACCTATGGCTACACCTTC
j_call: TRBJ2-1; v_call: TRBV20-1; clone_size: NA; d_call: NA; cdr3_aa: CSAPLSISYNEQFF; cdr3_nt: TGCAGTGCTCCACTTTCTATCTCCTACAATGAGCAGTTCTTC
j_call: TRBJ2-6; v_call: TRBV27; clone_size: few; d_call: NA; cdr3_aa: CASSLNHARANVLTF; cdr3_nt: TGTGCCAGCAGTTTAAACCATGCTAGGGCCAACGTCCTGACTTTC
j_call: TRBJ2-7; v_call: TRBV20-1; clone_size: NA; d_call: TRBD1; cdr3_aa: CSAWTGRTYEQYF; cdr3_nt: TGCAGTGCCTGGACAGGGAGGACGTACGAGCAGTACTTC
j_call: TRBJ2-1; v_call: TRBV28; clone_size: NA; d_call: TRBD2; cdr3_aa: CASSLPPPGLAASYNEQFF; cdr3_nt: TGTGCCAGCAGTCTACCCCCTCCCGGACTAGCGGCCTCCTACAATGAGCAGTTCTTC
j_call: TRBJ2-7; v_call: TRBV10-3; clone_size: NA; d_call: TRBD1; cdr3_aa: CAISESDRGLEQYF; cdr3_nt: TGTGCCATCAGTGAGTCGGACAGGGGGCTCGAGCAGTACTTC
j_call: TRBJ1-6; v_call: TRBV7-9; clone_size: few; d_call: TRBD1; cdr3_aa: CASSLGQGKSPLHF; cdr3_nt: TGTGCCAGCAGCTTGGGACAGGGGAAATCACCCCTCCACTTT
j_call: TRBJ1-2; v_call: TRBV3-1; clone_size: few; d_call: TRBD1; cdr3_aa: CASSQSTGSYGYTF; cdr3_nt: TGTGCCAGCAGCCAGTCGACAGGGTCCTATGGCTACACCTTC
j_call: TRBJ2-3; v_call: TRBV28; clone_size: few; d_call: NA; cdr3_aa: CASRTARELRDTQYF; cdr3_nt: TGTGCCAGCAGGACGGCCCGGGAGTTGAGAGATACGCAGTATTTT
j_call: TRBJ2-1; v_call: TRBV29-1; clone_size: NA; d_call: TRBD2; cdr3_aa: CSVGKRERLDEQFF; cdr3_nt: TGCAGCGTTGGCAAGCGGGAGAGGTTGGATGAGCAGTTCTTC
j_call: TRBJ2-1; v_call: TRBV20-1; clone_size: NA; d_call: NA; cdr3_aa: CSARDPGRSGDYNEQFF; cdr3_nt: TGCAGTGCTAGAGACCCCGGCAGGAGCGGAGATTACAATGAGCAGTTCTTC
j_call: TRBJ2-7; v_call: TRBV4-1; clone_size: NA; d_call: NA; cdr3_aa: CASSQTRGNEQYF; cdr3_nt: TGCGCCAGCAGCCAAACTAGAGGGAACGAGCAGTACTTC
j_call: TRBJ2-7; v_call: TRBV20-1; clone_size: few; d_call: TRBD1; cdr3_aa: CSARTDRDMNEQYF; cdr3_nt: TGCAGTGCTAGAACGGACAGGGATATGAACGAGCAGTACTTC
j_call: TRBJ2-7; v_call: TRBV12-3/TRBV12-4; clone_size: NA; d_call: NA; cdr3_aa: CASSLISRGEQYF; cdr3_nt: TGTGCCAGCAGTTTAATTAGTCGGGGGGAGCAGTACTTC
j_call: TRBJ2-7; v_call: TRBV2; clone_size: few; d_call: TRBD2; cdr3_aa: CASSEAPSGPSSYEQYF; cdr3_nt: TGTGCCAGCAGTGAAGCGCCTAGCGGGCCGAGCTCCTACGAGCAGTACTTC
j_call: TRBJ2-7; v_call: TRBV28; clone_size: few; d_call: TRBD2; cdr3_aa: CASSFGAGPYEQYF; cdr3_nt: TGTGCCAGCAGTTTTGGAGCGGGACCCTACGAGCAGTACTTC
j_call: TRBJ1-4; v_call: TRBV2; clone_size: few; d_call: NA; cdr3_aa: CASTRTVATNEKLFF; cdr3_nt: TGTGCCAGCACCCGGACTGTTGCAACTAATGAAAAACTGTTTTTT
j_call: TRBJ2-7; v_call: TRBV29-1; clone_size: once; d_call: TRBD2; cdr3_aa: CSGETSGSHEQYF; cdr3_nt: TGCAGCGGTGAGACTAGCGGGAGCCACGAGCAGTACTTC
j_call: TRBJ2-6; v_call: TRBV7-2; clone_size: NA; d_call: TRBD1; cdr3_aa: CASSPGQGTGANVLTF; cdr3_nt: TGTGCCAGCAGCCCAGGACAGGGAACTGGGGCCAACGTCCTGACTTTC
j_call: TRBJ1-2; v_call: TRBV4-1; clone_size: NA; d_call: NA; cdr3_aa: CASSQDPNSYSRANYGYTF; cdr3_nt: TGCGCCAGCAGCCAAGACCCCAACAGCTATTCCAGGGCGAACTATGGCTACACCTTC
j_call: TRBJ1-6; v_call: TRBV28; clone_size: few; d_call: NA; cdr3_aa: CASSSWTGDDNSPLHF; cdr3_nt: TGTGCCAGCAGTTCCTGGACGGGGGATGATAATTCACCCCTCCACTTT
j_call: TRBJ2-3; v_call: TRBV4-3; clone_size: NA; d_call: NA; cdr3_aa: CASSQDFPDTQYF; cdr3_nt: TGCGCCAGCAGCCAAGATTTTCCAGATACGCAGTATTTT
j_call: TRBJ2-6; v_call: TRBV3-1; clone_size: NA; d_call: TRBD1; cdr3_aa: CASSQGTGISGANVLTF; cdr3_nt: TGTGCCAGCAGCCAAGGGACAGGGATCTCTGGGGCCAACGTCCTGACTTTC
j_call: TRBJ2-1; v_call: TRBV20-1; clone_size: NA; d_call: TRBD2; cdr3_aa: CSADSRLAGLGRNEQFF; cdr3_nt: TGCAGTGCTGATAGTAGGCTAGCGGGACTCGGACGGAATGAGCAGTTCTTC
j_call: TRBJ2-5; v_call: TRBV6-2/TRBV6-3; clone_size: NA; d_call: NA; cdr3_aa: CASSYAGTLQETQYF; cdr3_nt: TGTGCCAGCAGTTACGCCGGCACCCTCCAAGAGACCCAGTACTTC
j_call: TRBJ2-5; v_call: TRBV20-1; clone_size: NA; d_call: TRBD1; cdr3_aa: CSARGQGGRETQYF; cdr3_nt: TGCAGTGCTAGGGGACAGGGAGGGAGAGAGACCCAGTACTTC